Below are 9 T cell receptor beta chains sequenced from a single sample in a study of Ad26.COV2.S vaccination and SARS-CoV-2 variants. Treatment noted: around 19 received Ad26.COV2.S at low or high dose, single or two shots; several received placebo; per-sample allocation not given. It was on day 63 after the first vaccine or placebo injection that samples were taken. Profiled with immunoSEQ multiplex PCR; TCRdb holds only in-frame clones, not every one. The sample includes more than 300,000 clones, more than 85% of them seen just once. The material sequenced was peripheral blood, taken in a trial of Ad26.COV2.S vaccine versus placebo. All receptors derive from a person aged 18-60 years who received the Ad26.COV2.S COVID-19 vaccine or a placebo.

The chain couples TRBV5-1 to TRBJ1-2; D not certain. Between the trimmed V and J ends, which lost 0 bases and 5 bases, there was a span of 11 bases. The CDR3 runs to 14 residues. Per the germline V gene, CDR1 is SGHRS and CDR2 is YFSETQ. The CDR3 region has the DNA TGCGCCAGCAGCTTGGCCGGGCAATTGTATGGCTACACCTTC. It is translated as CASSLAGQLYGYTF.

The genes are TRBV21-1 and TRBJ1-2; the D segment call TRBD1 is taken from the table without a DNA check. TRBV21-1 is recorded as a pseudogene. The CDR3 sequence is 17 residues long. The CDR3 DNA reads TGTGCCAGCAGCTTCCCGCCGGCCAGGGACAGCTTCTATGGCTACACCTTC. Encoded protein: CASSFPPARDSFYGYTF.

The V call is TRBV28, the J call TRBJ1-5; TRBD1 matches at 7 bases. J gave up 4 bases and V 2 bases, and 5 bases lay outside the gene matches. Per the germline V gene, CDR1 is MDHEN and CDR2 is SYDVKM. The CDR3 totals 15 residues. CDR3 loop: CASSLRGPNNQPQHF. CDR3 bases: TGTGCCAGCAGTTTAAGGGGGCCGAATAATCAGCCCCAGCATTTT.

V usage is TRBV28 and J usage is TRBJ2-1; D is unclear. With 6 bases removed from V and 10 bases from J, the gap between germline ends came to 13 bases. This CDR3 has 12 residues. The germline V gene encodes CDR1 MDHEN and CDR2 SYDVKM. DNA of the CDR3: TGTGCCAGCAGCCGCATAACTCAGGAGCAGTTCTTC. Its protein product is CASSRITQEQFF. Variable domain in full (rest from reference TRBV28 and TRBJ2-1): DVKVTQSSRYLVKRTGEKVFLECVQDMDHENMFWYRQDPGLGLRLIYFSYDVKMKEKGDIPEGYSVSREKKERFSLILESASTNQTSMYLCASSRITQEQFFGPGTRLTVL.

The chain couples TRBV7-2 to TRBJ2-6; the D gene is possibly TRBD2 (6 bases). This CDR3 is 17 amino acids long. V was shortened by 2 bases and J by 2 bases, with 13 bases between the two germline ends. Germline loops: CDR1 SGHTA, CDR2 FQGNSA. As DNA, the CDR3 is TGTGCCAGCAGCTTATGGGGACGGGGGACTGGGGCCAACGTCCTGACTTTC. As protein: CASSLWGRGTGANVLTF.

The chain has TRBV19 and TRBJ1-5; no firm D call. Deletions cut 6 bases from V and 1 base from J, with 13 bases between. The CDR3 length is 15 residues. Per the germline V gene, CDR1 is LNHDA and CDR2 is SQIVND (reference sequence). In DNA, the CDR3 is TGTGCCAGTAGGTCGCGGGTTCAGAGCAATCAGCCCCAGCATTTT. Protein: CASRSRVQSNQPQHF.

This chain joins TRBV6-6 and TRBJ2-5; a possible D gene is TRBD2 (6 bases). The length of the CDR3 is 15 residues. In germline, CDR1 is MNHNY, CDR2 SVGAGI (reference sequence). Trimming removed 4 bases at V and 5 bases at J, with 17 bases between. The CDR3: CASSSGSEGMETQYF. The CDR3 region has the DNA TGTGCCAGCAGTTCGGGATCGGAGGGGATGGAGACCCAGTACTTC.

CDR3 protein: CASSFSRDTEAFF. The DNA of the CDR3 is TGTGCCAGCAGCTTTTCCAGGGACACTGAAGCTTTCTTT. J is TRBJ1-1 and V is TRBV7-8, with D perhaps matching TRBD1 (5 bases). CDR1 and CDR2 (germline): SGHVS, FQNEAQ. Trimming stripped 3 bases from V and 3 bases from J, with 8 bases between. The CDR3 has 13 amino acids.

V usage is TRBV5-1 and J usage is TRBJ2-3; 9 bases match TRBD2. Germline V gene data show CDR1 as SGHRS and CDR2 as YFSETQ. The CDR3 loop spans 16 amino acids. Germline trimming cut 0 bases from V and 5 bases from J; bases unmatched to any gene: 7. The CDR3 region is CASSLEPAGGGDTQYF. The CDR3 DNA reads TGCGCCAGCAGCTTGGAGCCAGCGGGGGGAGGAGATACGCAGTATTTT.